This T cell receptor beta chain derives from a study of regulatory T cells in long-lasting Graves disease. Whole-study results and caveats: Those with persistent disease had in common more public clonotypes (about 2,500) than new patients (approximately 990).

Through Arm-PCR of CDR3 regions and iRepertoire HTBI primers, TCR beta libraries were built. TCRdb passed the multiplex PCR reads through MiXCR, listing each CDR3 protein once. The sample has under 450,000 distinct CDR3 sequences; 15% to 20% are singletons. CDR3 length: 14 residues. In germline, CDR1 is SGDLS, CDR2 YYNGEE. Trimming pared 0 bases from V and 4 bases from J, leaving 7 bases between. As for time point: newly diagnosed GD, antithyroid drugs for less than 3 months. After RNA was extracted from PBMCs, the TCR library was made from it. This clonotype was counted at least ten times. Its matching antigen is unknown. The sample was also linked to a second study, of T cells in Graves' hyperthyroidism and ophthalmopathy.

The starting material was peripheral blood mononuclear cells (PBMCs), obtained at new diagnosis, from a patient treated with antithyroid drugs. The gene calls are TRBV9 and TRBJ2-2; no reliable D call. This clonotype originated in a woman between 18 and 29 years old with Graves disease. CDR3 sequence: CASSVELTTGELFF. For the CDR3, the DNA is TGTGCCAGCAGCGTAGAACTTACCACCGGGGAGCTGTTTTTT.